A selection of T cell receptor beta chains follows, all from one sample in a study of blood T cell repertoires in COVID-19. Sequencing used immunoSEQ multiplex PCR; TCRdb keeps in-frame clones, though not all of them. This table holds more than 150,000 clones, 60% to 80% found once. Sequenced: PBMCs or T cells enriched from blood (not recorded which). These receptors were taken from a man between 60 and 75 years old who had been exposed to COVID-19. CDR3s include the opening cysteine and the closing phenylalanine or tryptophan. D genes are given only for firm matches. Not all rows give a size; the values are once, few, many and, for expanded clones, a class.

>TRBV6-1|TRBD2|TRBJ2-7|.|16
CASSERGTSGSYEQYF
TGTGCCAGCAGTGAAAGGGGCACTAGCGGATCCTACGAGCAGTACTTC
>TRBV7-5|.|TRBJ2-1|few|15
CVADPPGRRYNEQFF
TGTGTCGCAGATCCCCCCGGGAGACGGTACAATGAGCAGTTCTTC
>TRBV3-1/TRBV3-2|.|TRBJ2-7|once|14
CASSQGSGFDEQYF
TGTGCCAGCAGCCAAGGGTCCGGGTTTGACGAGCAGTACTTC
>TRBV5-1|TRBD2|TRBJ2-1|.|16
CASSSGLAGPYNEQFF
TGCGCCAGCAGCTCCGGACTAGCGGGACCGTACAATGAGCAGTTCTTC
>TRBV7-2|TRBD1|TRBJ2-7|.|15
CASSLQTGGSYEQYF
TGTGCCAGCAGCTTACAGACAGGGGGCTCCTACGAGCAGTACTTC
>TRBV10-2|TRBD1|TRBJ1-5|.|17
CASRAQGTFGGNQPQHF
TGCGCCAGCAGAGCACAGGGGACCTTTGGGGGCAATCAGCCCCAGCATTTT
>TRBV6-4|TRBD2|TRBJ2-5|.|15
CASSEGGGGQETQYF
TGTGCCAGCAGTGAAGGCGGGGGGGGCCAAGAGACCCAGTACTTC
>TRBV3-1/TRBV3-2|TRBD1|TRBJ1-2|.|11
CAARQGGGYTF
TGTGCCGCTAGACAGGGCGGTGGCTACACCTTC
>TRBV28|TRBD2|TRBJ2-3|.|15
CASSSNSGRVDTQYF
TGTGCCAGCAGTTCGAATAGCGGGAGGGTGGATACGCAGTATTTT
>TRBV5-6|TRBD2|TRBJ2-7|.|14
CASTLGPREGEQYF
TGTGCCAGCACGCTGGGACCCCGGGAGGGCGAGCAGTACTTC
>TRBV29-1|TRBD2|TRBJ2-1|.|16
CSVEPPGGRADNEQFF
TGCAGCGTTGAACCGCCGGGCGGGAGGGCAGACAATGAGCAGTTCTTC
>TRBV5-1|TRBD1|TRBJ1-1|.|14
CASSWGQGATEAFF
TGCGCCAGCAGCTGGGGACAGGGGGCCACTGAAGCTTTCTTT
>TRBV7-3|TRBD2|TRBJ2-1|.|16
CASSLGTSGRWSEQFF
TGTGCCAGCAGCCTCGGGACTAGCGGGAGGTGGAGTGAGCAGTTCTTC
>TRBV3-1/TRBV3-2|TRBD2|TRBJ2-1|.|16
CASRRGLAHTYNEQFF
TGTGCCAGCAGACGCGGACTAGCCCATACCTACAATGAGCAGTTCTTC
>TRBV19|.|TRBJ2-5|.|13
CATHGASRGTQYF
TGTGCCACCCACGGCGCTAGTCGGGGGACCCAGTACTTC